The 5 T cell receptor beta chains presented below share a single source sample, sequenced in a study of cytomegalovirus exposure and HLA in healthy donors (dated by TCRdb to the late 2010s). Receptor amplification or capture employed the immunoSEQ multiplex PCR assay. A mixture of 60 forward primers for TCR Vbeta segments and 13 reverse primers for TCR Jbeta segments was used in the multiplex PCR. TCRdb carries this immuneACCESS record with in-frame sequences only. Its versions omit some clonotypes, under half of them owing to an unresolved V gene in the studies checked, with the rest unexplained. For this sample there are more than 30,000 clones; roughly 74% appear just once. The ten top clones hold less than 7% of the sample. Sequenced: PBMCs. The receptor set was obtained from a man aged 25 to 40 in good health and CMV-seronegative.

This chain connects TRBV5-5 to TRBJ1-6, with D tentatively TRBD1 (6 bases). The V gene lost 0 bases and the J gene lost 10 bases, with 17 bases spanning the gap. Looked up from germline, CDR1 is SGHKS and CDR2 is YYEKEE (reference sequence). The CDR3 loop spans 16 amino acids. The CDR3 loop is CASSLARDIGSSPLHF. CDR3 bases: TGTGCCAGCAGCTTGGCCCGGGACATCGGATCATCACCCCTCCACTTT.

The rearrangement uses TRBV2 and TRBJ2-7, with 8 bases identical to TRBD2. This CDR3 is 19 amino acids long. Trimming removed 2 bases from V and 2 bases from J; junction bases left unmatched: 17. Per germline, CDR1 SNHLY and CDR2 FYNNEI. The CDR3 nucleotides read TGTGCCAGCAGTGAAACTAGCGGTTCTCGGATCAGACCCACCTACGAGCAGTACTTC. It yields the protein CASSETSGSRIRPTYEQYF.

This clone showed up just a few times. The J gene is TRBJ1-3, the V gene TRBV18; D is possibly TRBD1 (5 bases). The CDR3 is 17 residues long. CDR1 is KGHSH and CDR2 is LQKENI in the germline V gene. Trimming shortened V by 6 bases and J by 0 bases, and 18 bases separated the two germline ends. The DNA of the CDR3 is TGTGCCAGCTCCCCCGGGGCGGGGCCCGGCTCTGGAAACACCATATATTTT. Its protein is CASSPGAGPGSGNTIYF.

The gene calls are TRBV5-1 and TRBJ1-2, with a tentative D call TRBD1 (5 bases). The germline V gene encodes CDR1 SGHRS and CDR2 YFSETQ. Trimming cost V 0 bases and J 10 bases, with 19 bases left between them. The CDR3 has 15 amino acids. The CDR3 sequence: CASSLALRDSHDYTF. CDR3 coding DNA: TGCGCCAGCAGCTTGGCCTTGCGAGACAGCCATGACTACACCTTC.

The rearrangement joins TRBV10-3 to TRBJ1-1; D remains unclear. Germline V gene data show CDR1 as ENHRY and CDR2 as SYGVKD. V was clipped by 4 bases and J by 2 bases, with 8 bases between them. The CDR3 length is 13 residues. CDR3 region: CAISGEANTEAFF. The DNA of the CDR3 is TGTGCCATCAGTGGTGAAGCCAACACTGAAGCTTTCTTT.